These T cell receptor beta chains were read from a single sample in a study of blood T cell repertoires in COVID-19. Produced via immunoSEQ multiplex PCR; TCRdb's table is partial and in-frame only. The table has about 190,000 clones, approximately 84% seen once. Material for sequencing was PBMCs or T cells enriched from blood (not recorded which). The receptor set was obtained from a woman in her 30s who had recovered from COVID-19. Each CDR3 is given with its conserved first and last residue. The D gene is left open where the match is weak. Some rows mark clone size as missing; the rest say once, few, many or name a class of expanded clone.

V: TRBV3-1/TRBV3-2
J: TRBJ1-2
D: TRBD1
size: .
CDR3: CASSYPTGGSGRGYTF
DNA: TGTGCCAGCAGCTATCCGACAGGGGGCTCGGGTCGTGGCTACACCTTC

V: TRBV2
J: TRBJ2-3
D: TRBD1
size: .
CDR3: CASSVAGGLADTQYF
DNA: TGTGCCAGCAGTGTTGCAGGGGGCCTCGCAGATACGCAGTATTTT

V: TRBV4-1
J: TRBJ2-3
D: .
size: .
CDR3: CASSLSDPRTSAGADTQYF
DNA: TGCGCCAGCAGCCTCTCCGACCCTCGCACATCAGCAGGGGCAGATACGCAGTATTTT

V: TRBV19
J: TRBJ1-5
D: TRBD1
size: .
CDR3: CASSNTGGAGSGNQPQHF
DNA: TGTGCCAGTAGTAACACAGGGGGCGCCGGGTCGGGCAATCAGCCCCAGCATTTT

V: TRBV7-3
J: TRBJ1-1
D: .
size: .
CDR3: CASSPRGGRWNTEAFF
DNA: TGTGCCAGCAGCCCCCGAGGTGGCAGATGGAACACTGAAGCTTTCTTT

V: TRBV5-8
J: TRBJ2-5
D: .
size: .
CDR3: CASSTGSGTATQYF
DNA: TGTGCCAGCAGCACAGGCTCGGGGACTGCCACCCAGTACTTC

V: TRBV9
J: TRBJ2-1
D: .
size: .
CDR3: CASSHTPTGKKYNEQFF
DNA: TGTGCCAGCAGCCATACCCCGACGGGGAAGAAATACAATGAGCAGTTCTTC

V: TRBV3-1/TRBV3-2
J: TRBJ1-1
D: TRBD1
size: .
CDR3: CASSQVTGTEAFF
DNA: TGTGCCAGCAGCCAAGTGACAGGGACCGAAGCTTTCTTT

V: TRBV2
J: TRBJ2-1
D: TRBD1
size: .
CDR3: CASGQTGKTYNEQFF
DNA: TGTGCCAGCGGGCAGACAGGGAAGACTTACAATGAGCAGTTCTTC

V: TRBV7-2
J: TRBJ2-5
D: .
size: few
CDR3: CASSPHTQFLGQETQYF
DNA: TGTGCCAGCAGCCCACACACACAGTTCTTAGGTCAAGAGACCCAGTACTTC

V: TRBV28
J: TRBJ2-1
D: TRBD2
size: .
CDR3: CASSLGTSGNNEQFF
DNA: TGTGCCAGCAGTCTGGGGACTAGCGGTAACAATGAGCAGTTCTTC

V: TRBV2
J: TRBJ2-3
D: TRBD2
size: .
CDR3: CASRKAGPATDTQYF
DNA: TGTGCCAGCAGGAAAGCGGGACCGGCCACAGATACGCAGTATTTT

V: TRBV19
J: TRBJ1-1
D: .
size: .
CDR3: CASSHVYGLQGEAFF
DNA: TGTGCCAGTAGTCATGTGTACGGACTCCAGGGGGAAGCTTTCTTT

V: TRBV5-1
J: TRBJ1-2
D: .
size: .
CDR3: CASSSGGGANYGYTF
DNA: TGCGCCAGCAGCTCAGGCGGGGGGGCTAACTATGGCTACACCTTC

V: TRBV7-2
J: TRBJ2-7
D: TRBD2
size: once
CDR3: CASSLQGTSGYEQYF
DNA: TGTGCCAGCAGCTTACAAGGGACTAGCGGATACGAGCAGTACTTC

V: TRBV6-1
J: TRBJ2-5
D: .
size: .
CDR3: CASSELASETQYF
DNA: TGTGCCAGCAGTGAGCTAGCGAGTGAGACCCAGTACTTC

V: TRBV21-1
J: TRBJ2-5
D: .
size: .
CDR3: CASSNQRGTPAGETQYF
DNA: TGTGCCAGCAGCAATCAGCGGGGCACCCCCGCCGGGGAGACCCAGTACTTC

V: TRBV7-8
J: TRBJ1-1
D: .
size: .
CDR3: CASSPHTGEATWYTEAFF
DNA: TGTGCCAGCAGCCCCCATACCGGCGAGGCTACATGGTACACTGAAGCTTTCTTT

V: TRBV7-9
J: TRBJ1-1
D: .
size: .
CDR3: CASSLGGQGTEAFF
DNA: TGTGCCAGCAGCTTAGGGGGCCAGGGGACTGAAGCTTTCTTT

V: TRBV11-2
J: TRBJ2-5
D: .
size: .
CDR3: CASSSHSGGVETQYF
DNA: TGTGCCAGCAGCTCACATAGCGGCGGGGTAGAGACCCAGTACTTC

V: TRBV28
J: TRBJ1-1
D: TRBD1
size: .
CDR3: CASSLRDRGQRAFF
DNA: TGTGCCAGCAGTTTACGGGACAGGGGGCAACGAGCTTTCTTT

V: TRBV5-4
J: TRBJ1-5
D: TRBD1
size: .
CDR3: CASSLVRQGVYQPQHF
DNA: TGTGCCAGCAGCTTGGTCCGACAGGGCGTCTATCAGCCCCAGCATTTT

V: TRBV30
J: TRBJ1-1
D: .
size: .
CDR3: CAWSVPGWGDTEAFF
DNA: TGTGCCTGGAGTGTACCGGGATGGGGTGACACTGAAGCTTTCTTT

V: TRBV4-1
J: TRBJ1-5
D: TRBD1
size: once
CDR3: CASSQGQASNQPQHF
DNA: TGCGCCAGCAGCCAGGGACAGGCCAGCAATCAGCCCCAGCATTTT

V: TRBV28
J: TRBJ1-5
D: TRBD1
size: once
CDR3: CASSTGQSNQPQHF
DNA: TGTGCCAGCAGTACGGGACAGTCCAATCAGCCCCAGCATTTT

V: TRBV19
J: TRBJ1-3
D: .
size: .
CDR3: CASSAPGHLSGNTIYF
DNA: TGTGCCAGTAGTGCACCGGGACACCTCTCTGGAAACACCATATATTTT

V: TRBV18
J: TRBJ1-2
D: .
size: .
CDR3: CASSPTDVIYGYTF
DNA: TGTGCCAGCTCACCGACTGACGTGATCTATGGCTACACCTTC

V: TRBV7-9
J: TRBJ1-5
D: .
size: .
CDR3: CASSAQGLSNQPQHF
DNA: TGTGCCAGCAGCGCGCAGGGCCTTAGCAATCAGCCCCAGCATTTT

V: TRBV28
J: TRBJ1-2
D: .
size: .
CDR3: CASSLLGGVYGYTF
DNA: TGTGCCAGCAGCCTCCTGGGAGGGGTCTATGGCTACACCTTC

V: TRBV24-1
J: TRBJ2-5
D: .
size: .
CDR3: CATSDIGTFQETQYF
DNA: TGTGCCACCAGTGACATCGGGACTTTTCAAGAGACCCAGTACTTC

V: TRBV27
J: TRBJ2-1
D: TRBD2
size: .
CDR3: CASSFLGTSGYNEQFF
DNA: TGTGCCAGCAGTTTCCTCGGGACTAGCGGTTACAATGAGCAGTTCTTC

V: TRBV19
J: TRBJ1-3
D: .
size: .
CDR3: CASSVTGSSGNTIYF
DNA: TGTGCCAGTAGTGTCACAGGGAGCTCTGGAAACACCATATATTTT

V: TRBV27
J: TRBJ1-2
D: TRBD1
size: .
CDR3: CASSLEGQGIHYGYTF
DNA: TGTGCCAGCAGTTTAGAGGGACAGGGGATACACTATGGCTACACCTTC

V: TRBV2
J: TRBJ1-2
D: .
size: .
CDR3: CASRKGSLGYTF
DNA: TGTGCCAGCAGGAAAGGGAGTCTTGGCTACACCTTC

V: TRBV3-1/TRBV3-2
J: TRBJ1-2
D: TRBD1
size: .
CDR3: CASSLGTGTTYGYTF
DNA: TGTGCCAGCAGCCTTGGGACAGGGACCACCTATGGCTACACCTTC

V: TRBV6-6
J: TRBJ1-5
D: .
size: .
CDR3: CASSYSGQGFNQPQHF
DNA: TGTGCCAGCAGTTACTCGGGTCAGGGCTTCAATCAGCCCCAGCATTTT

V: TRBV2
J: TRBJ2-1
D: .
size: few
CDR3: CASSTTGSSYNEQFF
DNA: TGTGCCAGCAGTACTACGGGGAGCTCCTACAATGAGCAGTTCTTC

V: TRBV30
J: TRBJ2-6
D: .
size: .
CDR3: CAWSTGTGANVLTF
DNA: TGTGCCTGGAGTACAGGTACTGGGGCCAACGTCCTGACTTTC

V: TRBV9
J: TRBJ2-7
D: .
size: .
CDR3: CASARGERSYEQYF
DNA: TGTGCCAGCGCCCGTGGGGAGAGGTCCTACGAGCAGTACTTC

V: TRBV3-1/TRBV3-2
J: TRBJ2-3
D: .
size: .
CDR3: CASSQWRDLADTQYF
DNA: TGTGCCAGCAGCCAATGGCGGGACCTAGCAGATACGCAGTATTTT

V: TRBV2
J: TRBJ1-5
D: TRBD1
size: .
CDR3: CASRGTGAPQPQHF
DNA: TGTGCCAGCAGAGGGACAGGGGCCCCTCAGCCCCAGCATTTT

V: TRBV7-2
J: TRBJ2-3
D: TRBD2
size: .
CDR3: CASSVSTSGVFDTQYF
DNA: TGTGCCAGCAGCGTGTCGACTAGCGGGGTCTTTGATACGCAGTATTTT

V: TRBV2
J: TRBJ1-5
D: .
size: .
CDR3: CASRTSGNQPQHF
DNA: TGTGCCAGCAGGACATCAGGCAATCAGCCCCAGCATTTT